This T cell receptor (beta chain) was retrieved from a study of blood T cell repertoires in COVID-19 (dated by TCRdb to 2018 to 2021). Broadly, across the study: Samples covering the acute and convalescent phases of COVID-19 were provided by collaborators in the United States, Italy and Spain. Deeply sampled blood TCRbeta repertoires from subjects exposed to, actively infected with, or recovered from COVID-19 were included in the dataset. The prospective study material was composed of cDNA or gDNA derived from T cells, B-cell-depleted T cells, or PBMCs. The samples were drawn from the first 160 participants of the ongoing ImmuneRACE study and from roughly 1,300 subjects provided by 6 global collaborators. A freely available public database, intended as a resource for researchers studying the immune response to SARS-CoV-2, is where the repertoires were released. Where available, HLA class I and class II types were obtained from metadata supplied by the sample provider rather than from assay-based typing. The sample metadata nearly always contained a de-identified subject ID, COVID-19 status, age in years and sex.

TCRbeta CDR3 regions were amplified from genomic DNA by means of the immunoSEQ Assay, a bias-controlled multiplex PCR. For the original study's pipeline: Nucleated cell counts per sample were estimated from amplification of reference gene primers within the assay. Sequence reads were collapsed and filtered to measure the absolute abundance of every unique TCRbeta CDR3 rearrangement. For each sample, productive Simpson clonality was calculated by taking the square root of Simpson's diversity index across productive rearrangements. Here the immuneACCESS table is served through TCRdb, limited to in-frame sequences with V and J called. Missing clones are a known gap in these copies; in checked studies unresolved V genes cover under half, and the rest lacks a known reason. Clonal size and the V and J genes are those of that table, whereas D and trimming came from the DNA. In this sample the table shows a few hundred thousand clones, 87% of which occur a single time. The ten largest clones represent approximately 10% of the sample.

Notes on this clone: The target of this receptor is not known. No base quality information exists; no much larger clone differs at one position.

V gives up 0 bases and J gives up 3 bases, and the segment between their germline ends measures 23 bases. Looking up the germline V gene yields CDR1 SGDLS and CDR2 YYNGEE. The CDR3 starts with the cysteine, ends with the phenylalanine, and has 19 residues. Only CDR3 DNA is held: 57 bases, read in frame from base 1. Enrolling through a virtual design, the prospective study's participants ranged in age from roughly 18 to 89 years and lived across 24 United States geographic areas. In the prospective study, participants were assigned to cohorts based on the clinical history participants reported in a screening survey and a study questionnaire. Each participant in the prospective study had whole blood, serum and a nasopharyngeal or oropharyngeal swab collected by mobile phlebotomists. Over an approximately two-month period, participants in the prospective study had the option of providing additional blood draws and questionnaires. Before DNA extraction, prospective study blood samples were shipped either frozen or at room temperature.

The study at large found these results: The quantity of clinical and demographic metadata differed by source and by participant and was supplied without curation.

Recombination connected TRBV9 to TRBJ2-3, and TRBD2 may be the D gene, going by 5 matching bases. Specimen: PBMCs or T cells enriched from blood (not recorded which). This clonotype was sampled from a man aged 18 to 29 with acute COVID-19. The sequenced DNA: TGTGCCAGCAGCGTAGATCTACTTCAACGGCCGGGCGGGACAGATACGCAGTATTTT. This codes for CASSVDLLQRPGGTDTQYF.